A single sample is the source of the 22 T cell receptor beta chains below, sequenced in a study of response to subunit inactivated influenza vaccine (dated by TCRdb to 2016 to 2018). The method behind the library was RT-PCR. Sequenced using an Illumina HiSeq 2500. TCRdb itself trimmed the public reads at Q25 with fastp, ran MiXCR and retained productive beta chains. Entries that share a CDR3 protein sequence are merged under the most common genes and DNA. The sample records a few hundred thousand distinct CDR3 sequences, more than 10% of which are singletons. The ten largest account for under 10% of the sample. The source material was non-naive T cells sorted from PBMCs, sampled 14 to 15 days before vaccination. This specimen's cell subset or site label, interpreted: memory T cell fraction. The receptors derive from a man aged 50 or older who received an inactivated influenza vaccine. Donor details come from another sample of the same person, matched by shared clones.

This clonotype was seen more than once but under ten times. The rearrangement links TRBV6-1 to TRBJ2-7, with TRBD2 identical over 10 bases. Germline V gene sequence: CDR1 MNHNS, CDR2 SASEGT. Losses at the gene ends were 6 bases for V and 3 bases for J; bases not matched to a gene: 8. The CDR3 totals 15 residues. The CDR3 region has the DNA TGTGCCAGCAGGCCTCCTAGCGGGAGATACTACGAGCAGTACTTC. Amino acid sequence: CASRPPSGRYYEQYF.

This clonotype appeared many times. The rearrangement joins TRBV7-2 to TRBJ1-3, with TRBD1 matching 7 bases. The ends lost 6 bases at V and 7 bases at J; junction bases unmatched: 15. Germline V gene data show CDR1 as SGHTA and CDR2 as FQGNSA. This CDR3 contains 16 residues. The DNA for the CDR3 is TGTGCCAGCAGTCACCAATTTCCAGGGGGAGCGAACACCATATATTTT. As protein: CASSHQFPGGANTIYF.

This chain connects TRBV12-3 or TRBV12-4 to TRBJ2-2; TRBD2 matches 9 bases. The junction had 4 bases not matched to a gene; V was cut back by 6 bases and J by 11 bases. The CDR3 runs 12 residues. Here the CDR3 reads CASSWTSAELFF. The CDR3 DNA reads TGTGCCAGCAGCTGGACTAGCGCAGAGCTGTTTTTT.

This clonotype was seen many times. The genes are TRBV4-1 and TRBJ2-1; D perhaps matches TRBD1 (5 bases). The CDR3 is 16 amino acids. The ends were cut back, 0 bases at V and 3 bases at J, with 12 bases in the middle. Germline V gene sequence: CDR1 MGHRA, CDR2 YSYEKL. CDR3 in amino acids: CASSQDVGLYYNEQFF. The DNA for the CDR3 is TGCGCCAGCAGCCAAGATGTGGGGCTTTACTACAATGAGCAGTTCTTC.

In this sample, this clonotype turned up many times. This chain uses TRBV5-6 with TRBJ1-4; D not resolved. The germline CDR1 and CDR2 sequences are SGHDT and YYEEEE. The V and J ends lost 1 base and 4 bases respectively, with 11 bases between them. There are 15 residues in the CDR3. As DNA, the CDR3 is TGTGCCAGCAGCTTGACGGGCAGAAATAATGAAAAACTGTTTTTT. Amino acid sequence: CASSLTGRNNEKLFF.

Ten or more counts support this clonotype. J is TRBJ2-1 and V is TRBV30; no reliable D call. The CDR3 is 12 residues long. In germline, CDR1 is GTSNPN, CDR2 SVGIG (reference sequence). V lost 3 bases and J 7 bases, leaving 10 bases between the germline ends. The CDR3 region is CAWRGFVNEQFF. CDR3 in DNA: TGTGCCTGGAGAGGCTTTGTTAATGAGCAGTTCTTC.

As concerns this clonotype: One end of the junction varies from germline; a read error may be responsible. The V gene is TRBV7-2, the J gene TRBJ2-7; a possible D gene is TRBD1 (6 bases). Per the germline V gene, CDR1 is SGHTA and CDR2 is FQGNSA. The CDR3 contains 14 residues. CDR3 region: CASSLEGHKYEQYF. The CDR3 region has the DNA TGTGCTAGCAGCTTAGAGGGACATAAGTACGAGCAGTACTTC.

The J gene is TRBJ2-4, the V gene TRBV5-6; no clear D. Trimming left V 4 bases short and J 1 base short, with 9 bases between. CDR1 and CDR2 (germline): SGHDT, YYEEEE. This CDR3 contains 14 residues. The DNA of the CDR3 is TGTGCCAGCAGCGTACGGATTGCCAAAAACATTCAGTACTTC. Translated: CASSVRIAKNIQYF.

The table lists this clonotype with many counts. The gene calls are TRBV29-1 and TRBJ2-1; tentatively, D is TRBD2 (6 bases). Germline V CDR1 and CDR2: SQVTM, ANQGSEA. Trimming took 4 bases from V and 2 from J, leaving 9 bases between them. There are 13 residues in the CDR3. The CDR3 region has the DNA TGCAGCGTTGCCGGGGAGGCCTACAATGAGCAGTTCTTC. This codes for CSVAGEAYNEQFF.

This clonotype turned up a few times. The chain links TRBV20-1 to TRBJ2-7; 13 nucleotides align to TRBD2. The ends lost 0 bases at V and 5 bases at J; junction bases unmatched: 10. Germline assignment: CDR1 DFQATT and CDR2 SNEGSKA (reference sequence). This CDR3 comprises 17 residues. CDR3 in DNA: TGCAGTGCTAGAGATCGGACTAGCGGGAGTAAAGTCGACGAGCAGTACTTC. Translated, it gives CSARDRTSGSKVDEQYF.

This clonotype was seen more than once but under ten times. This chain uses TRBV28 with TRBJ2-1, with 8 bases matching TRBD2. The CDR3 has 14 amino acids. V shed 5 bases, J shed 5 bases, and the junction held 5 bases outside the gene matches. The germline V gene encodes CDR1 MDHEN and CDR2 SYDVKM. The CDR3 nucleotides are TGTGCCAGCAGTAGCGGGAGCGAAAACAATGAGCAGTTCTTC. It yields the protein CASSSGSENNEQFF.

The CDR3 sequence is CASSQGGVGTQYF. CDR3 sequence (DNA): TGTGCCAGCAGCCAAGGAGGAGTAGGGACCCAGTACTTC. The V gene is TRBV14, the J gene TRBJ2-5; D gene uncertain. The CDR3 has 13 residues. Trimming took 1 base from V and 7 from J, leaving 10 bases between them. CDR1 is SGHDN, CDR2 FVKESK, per germline. Drawing the rest from reference TRBV14 and TRBJ2-5, the complete variable domain is EAGVTQFPSHSVIEKGQTVTLRCDPISGHDNLYWYRRVMGKEIKFLLHFVKESKQDESGMPNNRFLAERTGGTYSTLKVQPAELEDSGVYFCASSQGGVGTQYFGPGTRLLVL.

This clonotype showed up just a few times. In DNA, the CDR3 is TGTGCCATCAGCGAACTGGGGACAGGGGGCGACGAGCAGTACTTC. As protein: CAISELGTGGDEQYF. The J gene is TRBJ2-7, the V gene TRBV10-3; the match to TRBD1 covers 12 bases. Germline trimming cut 6 bases from V and 5 bases from J; bases unmatched to any gene: 8. The CDR3 is 15 amino acids. Germline CDR1 is ENHRY and CDR2 is SYGVKD.

This clonotype has ten or more counts. The genes are TRBV6-9 and TRBJ1-3, with D perhaps matching TRBD1 (5 bases). Trimming pared 5 bases from V and 4 bases from J, leaving 12 bases between. CDR1 MNHGY and CDR2 SVAAGI come from the germline V gene. The CDR3 is 14 amino acids. CDR3 sequence: CASSRGGLGNTIYF. CDR3 nucleotides: TGTGCCAGCAGTCGGGGGGGATTGGGAAACACCATATATTTT.

This clonotype was found many times. The chain couples TRBV20-1 to TRBJ2-1; the match to TRBD2 covers 9 bases. V trimming: 8 bases; J trimming: 5 bases; junction bases outside the gene matches: 13. CDR3 length equals 15 residues. CDR1 is DFQATT and CDR2 is SNEGSKA in the germline V gene (reference sequence). CDR3 sequence (DNA): TGCAGTCTCAGGCTTGGCGGGAGGGATCACAATGAGCAGTTCTTC. It yields the protein CSLRLGGRDHNEQFF.

J is TRBJ1-4 and V is TRBV6-1; the D gene is possibly TRBD1 (5 bases). Trimming removed 6 bases from V and 3 bases from J, with 14 bases in between. The V gene's germline CDR1 is MNHNS and CDR2 SASEGT. This CDR3 region has 15 residues. CDR3 nucleotide sequence: TGTGCCAGCAGAGGAGGGGCCCTACCTAATGAAAAACTGTTTTTT. Amino acids: CASRGGALPNEKLFF.

This clonotype was seen repeatedly, ten times or more. CDR3 loop: CASSLTGQGGYNEQFF. As DNA, the CDR3 is TGCGCCAGCAGCTTGACGGGACAGGGAGGGTACAATGAGCAGTTCTTC. The genes are TRBV5-1 and TRBJ2-1; 9 bases are shared with TRBD1. Unmatched junction bases numbered 6, after V lost 1 base and J lost 4 bases. Germline CDR1 reads SGHRS; CDR2 reads YFSETQ. The CDR3 covers 16 residues. The full variable domain, its missing parts supplied by reference TRBV5-1 and TRBJ2-1, is KAGVTQTPRYLIKTRGQQVTLSCSPISGHRSVSWYQQTPGQGLQFLFEYFSETQRNKGNFPGRFSGRQFSNSRSEMNVSTLELGDSALYLCASSLTGQGGYNEQFFGPGTRLTVL.

The table lists this clonotype with many counts. This rearrangement joins TRBV29-1 to TRBJ2-3; D unresolved. V gave up 8 bases and J gave up 2 bases, with 8 bases separating them. Germline V gives CDR1 SQVTM, CDR2 ANQGSEA. The CDR3 has 11 amino acids. CDR3 in DNA: TGCAGCCCCCTATACACAGATACGCAGTATTTT. Protein product: CSPLYTDTQYF.

As to this clonotype: It may be a read error: a sequence one base away is much more abundant. The chain recombines TRBV12-3 or TRBV12-4 with TRBJ2-1; D remains unclear. The CDR3 has 14 residues. V was shortened by 8 bases and J by 0 bases, with 11 bases between the two germline ends. CDR3 DNA sequence: TGTGCCAGCTCCGGGTCTCTCTCCTACAATGAGCAGTTCTTC. Amino acid sequence: CASSGSLSYNEQFF.

There are many counts of this clonotype. CDR3 protein: CASSLVVGTYFGELFF. In nucleotides, the CDR3 is TGCGCCAGCAGCTTGGTGGTGGGCACGTACTTCGGGGAGCTGTTTTTT. The genes are TRBV5-1 and TRBJ2-2; the D is unclear. Germline lookup yields CDR1 SGHRS and CDR2 YFSETQ. The germline V and J ends were trimmed by 0 bases and 7 bases, with 16 bases remaining between them. The CDR3 consists of 16 residues.

The rearrangement links TRBV3-1 to TRBJ2-2; TRBD1 agrees at 7 bases. Germline CDR1 and CDR2: LGHDT and YNNKEL (reference sequence). The CDR3 totals 15 residues. V lost 6 bases, J lost 4 bases, and 8 bases stayed unmatched. The CDR3 spells CASSQRGLGTGELFF. The CDR3 nucleotides read TGTGCCAGCAGTCAGAGGGGGCTGGGCACCGGGGAGCTGTTTTTT.

The chain combines TRBV19 with TRBJ2-5; D gene uncertain. V was shortened by 6 bases and J by 3 bases, with 14 bases between the two germline ends. Germline CDR1 LNHDA, CDR2 SQIVND (reference sequence). The CDR3 loop spans 14 amino acids. The CDR3 reads CASSVLPGKETQYF. DNA of the CDR3: TGTGCCAGTAGCGTCCTCCCCGGAAAAGAGACCCAGTACTTC.